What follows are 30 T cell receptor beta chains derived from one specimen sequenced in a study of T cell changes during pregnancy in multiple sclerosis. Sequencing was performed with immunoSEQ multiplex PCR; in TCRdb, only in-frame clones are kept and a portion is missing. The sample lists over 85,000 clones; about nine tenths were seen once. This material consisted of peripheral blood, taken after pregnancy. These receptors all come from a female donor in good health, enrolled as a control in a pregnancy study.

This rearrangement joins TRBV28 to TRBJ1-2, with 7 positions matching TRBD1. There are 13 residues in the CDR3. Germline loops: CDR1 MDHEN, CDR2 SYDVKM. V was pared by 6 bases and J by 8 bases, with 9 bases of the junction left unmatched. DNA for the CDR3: TGTGCCAGCAGCTCTGACAGGGTGGAAGGCTACACCTTC. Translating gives CASSSDRVEGYTF.

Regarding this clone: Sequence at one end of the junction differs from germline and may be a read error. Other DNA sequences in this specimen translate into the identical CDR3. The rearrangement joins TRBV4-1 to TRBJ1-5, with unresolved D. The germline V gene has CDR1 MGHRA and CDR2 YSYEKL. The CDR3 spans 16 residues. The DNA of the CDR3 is TGCGCCAGCACCCAGGAGGCAGTCGTTAGCAACCAGCCCCAGCATTTT. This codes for CASTQEAVVSNQPQHF.

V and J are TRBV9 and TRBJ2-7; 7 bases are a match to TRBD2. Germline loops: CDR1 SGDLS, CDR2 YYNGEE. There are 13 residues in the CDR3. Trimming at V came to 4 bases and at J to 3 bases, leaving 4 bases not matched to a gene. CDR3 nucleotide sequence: TGTGCCAGCAGCCCCGGGGGGATCTACGAGCAGTACTTC. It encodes CASSPGGIYEQYF.

CDR3 residues: CAISVSGGDYEQYF. As DNA, the CDR3 is TGTGCCATCAGTGTTAGCGGGGGAGATTACGAGCAGTACTTC. V gene TRBV10-3 combines with J gene TRBJ2-7; 9 bases map to TRBD2. The germline V gene encodes CDR1 ENHRY and CDR2 SYGVKD. V lost 4 bases and J lost 4; bases outside the gene matches: 5. CDR3 size: 14 residues.

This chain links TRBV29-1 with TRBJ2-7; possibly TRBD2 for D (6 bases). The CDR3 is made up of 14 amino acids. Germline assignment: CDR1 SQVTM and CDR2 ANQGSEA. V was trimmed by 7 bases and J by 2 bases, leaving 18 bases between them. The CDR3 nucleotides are TGCAGCGGGGCTACTAGAGCGGGTCCCTACGAGCAGTACTTC. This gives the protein CSGATRAGPYEQYF.

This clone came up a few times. CDR3 sequence reads: CASSRSYEQYF. The CDR3 bases are TGTGCCAGCAGCCGCAGCTACGAGCAGTACTTC. The V gene is TRBV28, the J gene TRBJ2-7; D is unclear. The CDR3 spans 11 residues. The germline gives CDR1 MDHEN, CDR2 SYDVKM. V was shortened by 6 bases and J by 3 bases, with 6 bases between the two germline ends.

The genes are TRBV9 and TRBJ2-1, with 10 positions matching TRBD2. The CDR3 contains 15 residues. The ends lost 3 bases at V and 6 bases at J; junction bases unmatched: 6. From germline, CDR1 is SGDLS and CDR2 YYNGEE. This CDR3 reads CASSAWSGGANEQFF. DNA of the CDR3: TGTGCCAGCAGCGCCTGGAGCGGGGGGGCCAATGAGCAGTTCTTC. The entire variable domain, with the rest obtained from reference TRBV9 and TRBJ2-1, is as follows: DSGVTQTPKHLITATGQRVTLRCSPRSGDLSVYWYQQSLDQGLQFLIQYYNGEERAKGNILERFSAQQFPDLHSELNLSSLELGDSALYFCASSAWSGGANEQFFGPGTRLTVL.

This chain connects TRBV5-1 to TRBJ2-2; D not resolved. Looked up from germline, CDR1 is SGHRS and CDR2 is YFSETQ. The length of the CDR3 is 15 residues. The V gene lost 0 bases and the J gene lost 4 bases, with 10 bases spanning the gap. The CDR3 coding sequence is TGCGCCAGCAGCTTGGCCTCTTACTCCACCGGGGAGCTGTTTTTT. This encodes CASSLASYSTGELFF.

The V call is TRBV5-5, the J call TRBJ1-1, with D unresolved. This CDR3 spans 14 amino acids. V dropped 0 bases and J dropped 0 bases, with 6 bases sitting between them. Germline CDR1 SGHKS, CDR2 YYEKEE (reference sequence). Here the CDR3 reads CASSLGGLNTEAFF. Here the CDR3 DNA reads TGTGCCAGCAGCTTGGGAGGGCTGAACACTGAAGCTTTCTTT. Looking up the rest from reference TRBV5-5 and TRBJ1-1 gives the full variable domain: DAGVTQSPTHLIKTRGQQVTLRCSPISGHKSVSWYQQVLGQGPQFIFQYYEKEERGRGNFPDRFSARQFPNYSSELNVNALLLGDSALYLCASSLGGLNTEAFFGQGTRLTVV.

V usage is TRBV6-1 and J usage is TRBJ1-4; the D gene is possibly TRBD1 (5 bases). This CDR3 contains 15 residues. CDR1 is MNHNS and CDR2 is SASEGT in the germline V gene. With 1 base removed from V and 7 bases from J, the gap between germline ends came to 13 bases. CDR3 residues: CASSEVGGVREKLFF. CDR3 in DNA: TGTGCCAGCAGTGAAGTAGGAGGGGTTCGTGAAAAACTGTTTTTT.

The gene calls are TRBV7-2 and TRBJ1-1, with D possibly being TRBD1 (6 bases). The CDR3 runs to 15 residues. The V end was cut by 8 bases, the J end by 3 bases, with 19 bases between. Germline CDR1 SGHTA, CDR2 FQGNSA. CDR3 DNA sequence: TGTGCCAGCGGCCCCAGGGGCAGGAGCTACACTGAAGCTTTCTTT. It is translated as CASGPRGRSYTEAFF.

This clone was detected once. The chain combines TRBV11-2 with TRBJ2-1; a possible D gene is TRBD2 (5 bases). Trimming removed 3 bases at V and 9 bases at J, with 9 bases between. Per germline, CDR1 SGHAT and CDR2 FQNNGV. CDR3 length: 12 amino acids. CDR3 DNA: TGTGCCAGCAGCTTGGGAGAAAGTGAGCAGTTCTTC. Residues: CASSLGESEQFF.

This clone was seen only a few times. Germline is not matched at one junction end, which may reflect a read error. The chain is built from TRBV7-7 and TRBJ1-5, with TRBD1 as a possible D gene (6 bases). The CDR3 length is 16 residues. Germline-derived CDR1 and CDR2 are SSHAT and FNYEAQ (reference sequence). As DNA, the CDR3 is TGTGCTAGCAGTCCAATCCGGCCAGGGGGCAATCAGCCCCAGCATTTT. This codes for CASSPIRPGGNQPQHF.

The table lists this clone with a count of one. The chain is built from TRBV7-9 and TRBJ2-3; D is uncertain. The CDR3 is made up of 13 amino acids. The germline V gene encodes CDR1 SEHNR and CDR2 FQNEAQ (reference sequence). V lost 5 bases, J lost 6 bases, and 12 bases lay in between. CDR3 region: CASSPQTEDTQYF. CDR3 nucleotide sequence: TGTGCCAGCAGCCCCCAGACTGAGGATACGCAGTATTTT. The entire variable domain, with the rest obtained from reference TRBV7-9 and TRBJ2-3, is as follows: DTGVSQNPRHKITKRGQNVTFRCDPISEHNRLYWYRQTLGQGPEFLTYFQNEAQLEKSRLLSDRFSAERPKGSFSTLEIQRTEQGDSAMYLCASSPQTEDTQYFGPGTRLTVL.

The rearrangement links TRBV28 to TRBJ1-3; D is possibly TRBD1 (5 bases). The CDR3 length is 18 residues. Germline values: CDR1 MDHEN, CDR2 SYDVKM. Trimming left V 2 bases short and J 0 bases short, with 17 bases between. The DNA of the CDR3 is TGTGCCAGCAGTTTAACTGTTTTGGGACTCAACTCTGGAAACACCATATATTTT. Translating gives CASSLTVLGLNSGNTIYF.

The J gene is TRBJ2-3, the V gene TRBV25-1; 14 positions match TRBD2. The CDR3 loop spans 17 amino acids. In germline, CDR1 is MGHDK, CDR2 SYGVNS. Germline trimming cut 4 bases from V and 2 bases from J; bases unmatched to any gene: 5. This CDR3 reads CASSGWTSGGFTDTQYF. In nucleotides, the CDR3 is TGTGCCAGCAGTGGCTGGACTAGCGGGGGGTTCACAGATACGCAGTATTTT.

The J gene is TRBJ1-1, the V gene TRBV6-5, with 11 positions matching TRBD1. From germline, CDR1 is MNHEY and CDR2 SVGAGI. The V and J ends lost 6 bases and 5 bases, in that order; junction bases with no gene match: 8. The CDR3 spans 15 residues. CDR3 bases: TGTGCCAGCAGACAAGGACAGGGGGCGCGGACTGAAGCTTTCTTT. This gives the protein CASRQGQGARTEAFF.

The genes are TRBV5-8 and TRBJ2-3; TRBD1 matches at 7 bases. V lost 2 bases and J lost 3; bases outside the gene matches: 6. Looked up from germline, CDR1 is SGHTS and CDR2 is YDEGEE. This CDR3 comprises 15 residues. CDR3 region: CASSLQGSPTDTQYF. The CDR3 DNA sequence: TGTGCCAGCAGCTTACAGGGGAGCCCTACAGATACGCAGTATTTT.

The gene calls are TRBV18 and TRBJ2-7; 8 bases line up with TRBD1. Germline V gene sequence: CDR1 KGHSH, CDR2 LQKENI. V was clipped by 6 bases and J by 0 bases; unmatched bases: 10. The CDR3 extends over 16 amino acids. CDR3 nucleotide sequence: TGTGCCAGCTCCTTATTCTGGGACAGGAACTCCTACGAGCAGTACTTC. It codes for CASSLFWDRNSYEQYF.

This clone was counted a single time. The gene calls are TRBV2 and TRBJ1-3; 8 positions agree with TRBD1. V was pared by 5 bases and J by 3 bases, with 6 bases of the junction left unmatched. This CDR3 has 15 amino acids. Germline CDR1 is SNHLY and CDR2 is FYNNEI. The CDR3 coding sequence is TGTGCCAGCAGTCCCCCCGGGACAGGTGGAAACACCATATATTTT. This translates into CASSPPGTGGNTIYF.

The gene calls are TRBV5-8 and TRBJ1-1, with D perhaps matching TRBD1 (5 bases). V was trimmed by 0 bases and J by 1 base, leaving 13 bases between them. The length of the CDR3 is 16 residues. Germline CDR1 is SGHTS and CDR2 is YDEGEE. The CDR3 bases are TGTGCCAGCAGCTTGGTTGGGGTAGGGGCGAACACTGAAGCTTTCTTT. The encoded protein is CASSLVGVGANTEAFF.

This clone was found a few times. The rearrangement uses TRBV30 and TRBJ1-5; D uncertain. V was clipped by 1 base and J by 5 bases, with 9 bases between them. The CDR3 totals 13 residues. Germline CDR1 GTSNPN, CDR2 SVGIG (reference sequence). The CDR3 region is CAWSGDTYQPQHF. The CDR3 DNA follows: TGTGCCTGGAGTGGAGACACCTATCAGCCCCAGCATTTT.

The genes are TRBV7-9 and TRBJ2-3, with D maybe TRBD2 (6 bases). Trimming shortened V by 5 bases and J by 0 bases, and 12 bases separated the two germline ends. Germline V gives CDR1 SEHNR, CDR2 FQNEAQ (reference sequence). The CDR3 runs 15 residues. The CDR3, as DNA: TGTGCCAGCAGCCCTCCGGGGGTTAGCACAGATACGCAGTATTTT. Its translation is CASSPPGVSTDTQYF. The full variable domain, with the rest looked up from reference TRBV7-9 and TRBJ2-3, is DTGVSQNPRHKITKRGQNVTFRCDPISEHNRLYWYRQTLGQGPEFLTYFQNEAQLEKSRLLSDRFSAERPKGSFSTLEIQRTEQGDSAMYLCASSPPGVSTDTQYFGPGTRLTVL.

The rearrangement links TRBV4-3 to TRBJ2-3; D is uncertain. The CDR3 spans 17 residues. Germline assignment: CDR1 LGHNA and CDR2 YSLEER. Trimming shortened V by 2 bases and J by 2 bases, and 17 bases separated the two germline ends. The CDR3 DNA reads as TGCGCCAGCAGCCAATTATCGATCCTGGCCGACACAGATACGCAGTATTTT. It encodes CASSQLSILADTDTQYF.

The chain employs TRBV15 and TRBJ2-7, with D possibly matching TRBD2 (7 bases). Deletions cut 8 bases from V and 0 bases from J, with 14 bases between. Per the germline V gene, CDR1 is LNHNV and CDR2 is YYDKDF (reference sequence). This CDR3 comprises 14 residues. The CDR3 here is CATRGRGGSYEQYF. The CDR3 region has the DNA TGTGCCACCCGAGGGAGGGGGGGCTCCTACGAGCAGTACTTC.

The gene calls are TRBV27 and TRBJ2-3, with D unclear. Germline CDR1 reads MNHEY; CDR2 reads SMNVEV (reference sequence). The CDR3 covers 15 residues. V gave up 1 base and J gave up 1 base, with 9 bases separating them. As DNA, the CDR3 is TGTGCCAGCAGTTTATATCGTGAGGGCACAGATACGCAGTATTTT. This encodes CASSLYREGTDTQYF.

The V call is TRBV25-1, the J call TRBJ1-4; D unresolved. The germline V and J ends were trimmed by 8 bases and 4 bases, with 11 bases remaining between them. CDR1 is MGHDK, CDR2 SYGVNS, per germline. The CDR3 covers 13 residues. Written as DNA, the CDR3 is TGTGCCAGCGGAAGACTGGGTAATGAAAAACTGTTTTTT. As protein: CASGRLGNEKLFF. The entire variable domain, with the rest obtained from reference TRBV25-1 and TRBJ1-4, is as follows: EADIYQTPRYLVIGTGKKITLECSQTMGHDKMYWYQQDPGMELHLIHYSYGVNSTEKGDLSSESTVSRIRTEHFPLTLESARPSHTSQYLCASGRLGNEKLFFGSGTQLSVL.

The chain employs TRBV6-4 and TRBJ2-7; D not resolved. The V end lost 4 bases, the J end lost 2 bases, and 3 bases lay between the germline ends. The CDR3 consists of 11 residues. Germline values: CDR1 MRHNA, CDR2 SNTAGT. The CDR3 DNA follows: TGTGCCAGCAGTGCTCCCTACGAGCAGTACTTC. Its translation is CASSAPYEQYF.

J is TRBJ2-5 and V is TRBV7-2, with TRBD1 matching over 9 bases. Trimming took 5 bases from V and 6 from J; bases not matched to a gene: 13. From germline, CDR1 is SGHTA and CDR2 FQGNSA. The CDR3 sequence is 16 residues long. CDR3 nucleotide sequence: TGTGCCAGCAGCCCCCCACAGGGGGCGACGAGTAAGACCCAGTACTTC. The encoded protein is CASSPPQGATSKTQYF.

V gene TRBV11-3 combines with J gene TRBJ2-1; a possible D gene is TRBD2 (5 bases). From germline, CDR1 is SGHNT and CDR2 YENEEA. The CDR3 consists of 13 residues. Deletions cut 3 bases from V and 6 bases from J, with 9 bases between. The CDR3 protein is CASSLSGVNEQFF. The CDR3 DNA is TGTGCCAGCAGCTTGTCCGGGGTCAATGAGCAGTTCTTC.